The clone carrying this T cell receptor beta chain has more than one count but fewer than ten. Antigen unknown. Both iRepertoire HTBI primers and Arm-PCR of CDR3 regions were used to build the TCR beta libraries. Original processing methods: Identification of gene segments yielded some 60 TRBV and about 14 TRBJ across samples. One entry per CDR3 protein results from TCRdb running MiXCR on the multiplex PCR reads. These V and J calls derive from TCRdb rather than the authors' analysis. This sample has about 430,000 distinct CDR3 sequences; about 15% occur once, and the top ten carry 7.8%. This sample's time point: newly diagnosed GD, antithyroid drugs for less than 3 months. Making the TCR library involved RNA that had been extracted from PBMCs. The source of the sample is a study of regulatory T cells in long-lasting Graves disease. General study points: The TCR repertoire of persistent Graves' patients was less diverse than that of newly diagnosed ones.

V lost 4 bases, J lost 5 bases, and 15 bases lay in between. Per germline, CDR1 LGHDT and CDR2 YNNKEL (reference sequence). The CDR3 covers 15 residues. The sample also formed part of further work on T cells in Graves' hyperthyroidism and ophthalmopathy. As reported in that work: The TCR CDR3 was amplified in a first-round RT-PCR using the HTBI primer set.

This clonotype was obtained from a woman in her thirties or forties with Graves disease. The chain carries TRBV3-1 and TRBJ1-3; the D gene is possibly TRBD1 (5 bases). Source: peripheral blood mononuclear cells (PBMCs), taken at new diagnosis, from a patient treated with antithyroid drugs. The DNA for the CDR3 is TGTGCCAGCAGCCCCGGGAGGGGCTTGCGAAACACCATATATTTT. Translating gives CASSPGRGLRNTIYF.